This T cell receptor beta chain was sequenced for a study of shared clonotypes between healthy human individuals. The overall study: The study used three CD4 naive, three CD4 memory, two CD8 naive and one CD8 memory plate per donor.

It was into CD45RA+ naive and CD45RA-negative memory subsets that the CD4+ cells were split. Libraries were prepared by immunoSEQ multiplex PCR; TCRdb keeps only in-frame clonotypes and omits some of them. Among more than 1.2 million clones listed, about 98.5% were seen once. The V and J ends lost 6 bases and 3 bases respectively, with 15 bases between them. The CDR3 runs to 13 residues. The V gene's germline CDR1 is SQVTM and CDR2 ANQGSEA. This sequence joins TRBV29-1 and TRBJ2-7; D is perhaps TRBD1 or TRBD2 (5 bases each). This clonotype was obtained from a man aged 25 to 40 in good health. Material for sequencing was naive CD4+ T cells sorted from blood. The subset here: CD45RA+ positively selected. The CDR3: CSVRGRHDYEQYF. CDR3 nucleotides: TGCAGCGTGAGGGGACGTCACGACTACGAGCAGTACTTC.